This T cell receptor beta chain was recovered during a study of chemoradiotherapy in HPV16-positive cancers. The CDR3 loop spans 15 amino acids. V dropped 10 bases and J dropped 0; count of bases not matched to a gene: 8. CDR1 is SNHLY, CDR2 FYNNEI, per germline. Turning to this clone: Its antigen is unidentified.

Over chemoradiotherapy, repertoires were sampled more than once. Study observations and caveats: HPV-specific T cells were functionally defined from only a couple of HPV16-positive patients. For HPV16-positive patients, expanding HPV-responsive T cells associated with longer recurrence-free survival.

This table comes from immunoSEQ multiplex PCR, and its TCRdb copy is limited to in-frame clones, with some not included. The sample records 1,900 or so clones, about 82% being singletons. The V call is TRBV2, the J call TRBJ2-2; 7 nucleotides match TRBD2. Here the sequenced sample was tumor tissue, taken from a patient who underwent chemoradiotherapy. The clonotype was recovered from a human donor with HPV-associated anogenital cancer. The CDR3 sequence: CATGRLAANTGELFF. CDR3 coding DNA: TGTGCCACCGGGAGGCTAGCGGCGAACACCGGGGAGCTGTTTTTT.